The 6 T cell receptor beta chains in this list originate from one sample, sequenced in a study of OX40 agonist ivuxolimab in advanced cancers. Profiling relied on immunoSEQ multiplex PCR, and the TCRdb table lists in-frame clones only, not all of them. In the table there are tens of thousands of clones, around 89% of which are singletons. Sequences were derived from CD4+ or CD8+ T cells sorted from blood, sampled in a trial of the OX40 agonist ivuxolimab. These receptors all stem from an adult with an advanced solid tumor such as melanoma, head and neck, liver or kidney cancer.

This chain links TRBV4-1 with TRBJ1-2; a possible D gene is TRBD1 (5 bases). The V end was cut by 1 base, the J end by 3 bases, with 15 bases between. Germline V gives CDR1 MGHRA, CDR2 YSYEKL. This CDR3 comprises 16 residues. The CDR3, as DNA: TGCGCCAGCAGCCAAGTCGAAATATCAGGGTACTATGGCTACACCTTC. Translated: CASSQVEISGYYGYTF.

This chain uses TRBV27 with TRBJ2-5; D is perhaps TRBD2 (5 bases). The J call is uncertain, as TRBJ2-7 better fits the DNA end. CDR1 and CDR2 (germline): MNHEY, SMNVEV (reference sequence). CDR3 length: 14 residues. The CDR3 is CASNPGRVAHEQYF. Here the CDR3 DNA reads TGTGCCAGCAACCCCGGGCGGGTAGCCCACGAGCAGTACTTC.

This chain uses TRBV9 with TRBJ1-1; the match to TRBD1 covers 8 bases. V was clipped by 1 base and J by 4 bases; unmatched bases: 6. Germline V gives CDR1 SGDLS, CDR2 YYNGEE. The CDR3 extends over 15 amino acids. The CDR3 loop is CASSVIGQGLTEAFF. In nucleotides, the CDR3 is TGTGCCAGCAGCGTAATCGGACAGGGCCTCACTGAAGCTTTCTTT.

The table lists this clone with a few counts. This chain links TRBV27 with TRBJ1-1; TRBD1 aligns across 9 bases. This CDR3 contains 16 residues. Germline lookup yields CDR1 MNHEY and CDR2 SMNVEV (reference sequence). The V segment lost 5 bases and the J segment 4 bases; nucleotides outside the gene matches: 11. CDR3 sequence: CASSVGTGFPFTEAFF. For the CDR3, the DNA is TGTGCCAGCAGTGTCGGGACAGGGTTTCCTTTCACTGAAGCTTTCTTT.

J is TRBJ1-6 and V is TRBV29-1; D perhaps matches TRBD1 (5 bases). Deletions cut 5 bases from V and 10 bases from J, with 18 bases between. Germline assignment: CDR1 SQVTM and CDR2 ANQGSEA. This CDR3 is 14 amino acids long. CDR3 sequence: CSVSERGMRSPLHF. CDR3 DNA sequence: TGCAGCGTTTCAGAGAGGGGAATGCGATCACCCCTCCACTTT.

This chain uses TRBV9 with TRBJ1-3; no clear D. V shed 3 bases and J shed 2 bases, with 3 bases lying between them. This CDR3 comprises 12 residues. The germline gives CDR1 SGDLS, CDR2 YYNGEE. The CDR3 region is CASSGTGNTIYF. As DNA, the CDR3 is TGTGCCAGCAGCGGGACTGGAAACACCATATATTTT.